This T cell receptor (beta chain) was found in a study of cytomegalovirus exposure and HLA in healthy donors. With 1 base removed from V and 3 bases from J, the gap between germline ends came to 9 bases. CDR1 and CDR2 (germline): SGHRS, YFSETQ. The CDR3 length is 14 residues. Both 60 Vbeta primers and 13 Jbeta primers went into the PCR. This table comes from immunoSEQ multiplex PCR, and its TCRdb copy is limited to in-frame clones, with some not included. The table shows some 180,000 clones, with about four fifths occurring only once. The TCR originated in a female donor in good health and CMV-seronegative. The rearrangement joins TRBV5-1 to TRBJ2-3; D may be TRBD1 (6 bases). Sequenced: PBMCs. Written as DNA, the CDR3 is TGCGCCAGCAGCTTGACAGGGATGACAGATACGCAGTATTTT. Its protein is CASSLTGMTDTQYF.